One and the same sample provided the 21 T cell receptor beta chains below, sequenced in a study of CD8 T cells in Susac syndrome. An input of roughly 0.5 to 1 ug of RNA was subjected to reverse transcription using random hexamers. MiXCR, applied by TCRdb to the immunoSEQ multiplex PCR reads, yields one record per CDR3 protein. The sample shows more than 200,000 distinct CDR3 sequences, 94% of them seen only once. Sequencing was done on a sample of CD4+ T cells from PBMCs. The source is a human donor with Susac syndrome.

The gene calls are TRBV7-2 and TRBJ1-1; weak D call: TRBD1 (5 bases). Germline V gene lookup returns CDR1 SGHTA and CDR2 FQGNSA. Trimming removed 5 bases at V and 5 bases at J, with 15 bases between. The CDR3 is 14 residues long. Written as DNA, the CDR3 is TGTGCCAGCAGCCACACTGCGGGGGGAACTGAAGCTTTCTTT. It translates to CASSHTAGGTEAFF. The full variable domain, rest sourced from reference TRBV7-2 and TRBJ1-1, is GAGVSQSPSNKVTEKGKDVELRCDPISGHTALYWYRQSLGQGLEFLIYFQGNSAPDKSGLPSDRFSAERTGGSVSTLTIQRTQQEDSAVYLCASSHTAGGTEAFFGQGTRLTVV.

The rearrangement links TRBV5-1 to TRBJ1-1; 7 bases map to TRBD1. Trimming cost V 0 bases and J 5 bases; bases outside gene matches: 7. There are 15 residues in the CDR3. Germline CDR1 is SGHRS and CDR2 is YFSETQ. CDR3 region: CASSLDKGAGTEAFF. The CDR3 DNA reads as TGCGCCAGCAGCTTGGATAAGGGGGCGGGGACTGAAGCTTTCTTT.

The chain has TRBV6-2 or TRBV6-3 and TRBJ2-2; D gene uncertain. This CDR3 is built from 14 residues. CDR1 is MNHEY, CDR2 SVGEGT, per germline. V was pared by 2 bases and J by 0 bases, with 4 bases between. The CDR3 reads CASSYRPNTGELFF. The CDR3 DNA reads as TGTGCCAGCAGTTACAGACCGAACACCGGGGAGCTGTTTTTT.

This clonotype is a singleton in its sample. This chain uses TRBV20-1 with TRBJ2-1, with 10 bases fitting TRBD2. The V gene's germline CDR1 is DFQATT and CDR2 SNEGSKA (reference sequence). After removal of 5 bases from V and 4 bases from J, the junction contained 5 bases not matched to a gene. The CDR3 length is 14 residues. This chain's CDR3 is CSAQAGGRYNEQFF. The CDR3 coding sequence is TGCAGTGCTCAAGCGGGGGGGAGATACAATGAGCAGTTCTTC.

The chain combines TRBV5-6 with TRBJ1-5; possibly TRBD1 for D (5 bases). The germline V gene encodes CDR1 SGHDT and CDR2 YYEEEE. V lost 3 bases and J lost 3, with 13 bases in between. The CDR3 runs 15 residues. The CDR3 loop is CASSSRGPFNQPQHF. CDR3 sequence (DNA): TGTGCCAGCAGCTCAAGGGGACCGTTCAATCAGCCCCAGCATTTT.

V usage is TRBV15 and J usage is TRBJ1-5; D call uncertain. Trimming removed 3 bases from V and 0 bases from J, with 6 bases in between. In germline, CDR1 is LNHNV, CDR2 YYDKDF (reference sequence). CDR3 length equals 14 residues. CDR3 coding DNA: TGTGCCACCAGCAGCAGATATAGCAATCAGCCCCAGCATTTT. It translates to CATSSRYSNQPQHF.

The chain links TRBV11-2 to TRBJ1-5; 12 bases fit TRBD1. The CDR3 contains 19 residues. Germline trimming cut 4 bases from V and 2 bases from J; bases unmatched to any gene: 12. CDR1 is SGHAT and CDR2 is FQNNGV in the germline V gene. The CDR3 sequence: CASSWGVGTGGLRNQPQHF. The CDR3 DNA follows: TGTGCCAGCAGCTGGGGTGTAGGGACAGGGGGCTTGCGCAATCAGCCCCAGCATTTT. Combining the CDR3 with reference TRBV11-2 and TRBJ1-5 gives the whole variable domain EAGVAQSPRYKIIEKRQSVAFWCNPISGHATLYWYQQILGQGPKLLIQFQNNGVVDDSQLPKDRFSAERLKGVDSTLKIQPAKLEDSAVYLCASSWGVGTGGLRNQPQHFGDGTRLSIL.

The chain is built from TRBV5-1 and TRBJ2-7, with TRBD1 as a possible D gene (5 bases). Germline-derived CDR1 and CDR2 are SGHRS and YFSETQ. The CDR3 extends over 15 amino acids. V was pared by 5 bases and J by 2 bases, with 17 bases between. CDR3 in amino acids: CASRPERGRAYEQYF. The CDR3, as DNA: TGCGCCAGCAGACCTGAAAGGGGTCGGGCCTACGAGCAGTACTTC.

The chain recombines TRBV7-2 with TRBJ2-3; the D gene is possibly TRBD2 (5 bases). Per germline, CDR1 SGHTA and CDR2 FQGNSA. This CDR3 comprises 15 residues. Trimming took off 0 bases at V and 5 bases at J, with 12 bases between the two ends. The CDR3 nucleotides are TGTGCCAGCAGCTTAGCGAAGGTAGCGCAAGATACGCAGTATTTT. Its protein is CASSLAKVAQDTQYF.

This clonotype has a handful of counts. V gene TRBV5-4 combines with J gene TRBJ2-5; D is possibly TRBD1 or TRBD2 (5 bases each). Germline CDR1 reads SGHNT; CDR2 reads YYREEE (reference sequence). The CDR3 loop spans 14 amino acids. V gave up 3 bases and J gave up 1 base, with 10 bases separating them. The DNA of the CDR3 is TGTGCCAGCAGCTCCCGGGACCTCCAAGAGACCCAGTACTTC. It codes for CASSSRDLQETQYF. The whole variable domain, filled in from reference TRBV5-4 and TRBJ2-5, reads ETGVTQSPTHLIKTRGQQVTLRCSSQSGHNTVSWYQQALGQGPQFIFQYYREEENGRGNFPPRFSGLQFPNYSSELNVNALELDDSALYLCASSSRDLQETQYFGPGTRLLVL.

The chain has TRBV14 and TRBJ2-1, with D unresolved. Trimming pared 0 bases from V and 13 bases from J, leaving 13 bases between. The CDR3 totals 13 residues. Germline V gene sequence: CDR1 SGHDN, CDR2 FVKESK. The CDR3 DNA reads TGTGCCAGCAGCCAAGATATTTGGCAGTTCCAGTTCTTC. It encodes CASSQDIWQFQFF.

The chain carries TRBV6-1 and TRBJ2-7; 7 nucleotides line up with TRBD1. V shed 7 bases and J 4 bases; nucleotides not matched to a gene: 16. The CDR3 extends over 16 amino acids. Germline V gene sequence: CDR1 MNHNS, CDR2 SASEGT. CDR3: CASTPEGATTLYEQYF. The CDR3 DNA sequence: TGTGCCAGCACTCCCGAGGGGGCAACAACCCTGTACGAGCAGTACTTC.

This chain links TRBV30 with TRBJ1-1; a weak D match, TRBD1 (5 bases). The CDR3 consists of 16 residues. Germline V CDR1 and CDR2: GTSNPN, SVGIG (reference sequence). V lost 2 bases and J lost 4, with 20 bases in between. The CDR3 region has the DNA TGTGCCTGGAGTCTACCCCTCGGGAGGGGCTCCACTGAAGCTTTCTTT. It yields the protein CAWSLPLGRGSTEAFF.

The chain couples TRBV19 to TRBJ1-5, with no clear D. The V end was cut by 3 bases, the J end by 4 bases, with 7 bases between. Germline V lookup: CDR1 LNHDA, CDR2 SQIVND (reference sequence). This CDR3 has 13 residues. CDR3 residues: CASSMMGNQPQHF. The CDR3 nucleotides read TGTGCCAGTAGTATGATGGGGAATCAGCCCCAGCATTTT.

This chain joins TRBV20-1 and TRBJ1-5, with 9 bases aligning to TRBD1. Losses at the gene ends were 0 bases for V and 6 bases for J; bases not matched to a gene: 3. The CDR3 runs to 14 residues. The germline CDR1 and CDR2 sequences are DFQATT and SNEGSKA (reference sequence). The CDR3 nucleotides read TGCAGTGCTAGAGAGGGACAGGGTCCTCAGCCCCAGCATTTT. Translation: CSAREGQGPQPQHF.

The chain employs TRBV11-1 and TRBJ1-6; 9 bases map to TRBD1. The trim removed 2 bases at V and 7 bases at J, leaving 9 bases unmatched. The CDR3 spans 17 residues. Germline V lookup: CDR1 SGHAT, CDR2 FQDESV (reference sequence). DNA for the CDR3: TGTGCCAGCAGCTTACAGGGACAGGGCGTGGAGAATTCACCCCTCCACTTT. It yields the protein CASSLQGQGVENSPLHF.

CDR3 bases: TGTGCCTGGAACCGGGCCCCCGGAACCCCTGAAGCTTTCTTT. This codes for CAWNRAPGTPEAFF. This chain connects TRBV30 to TRBJ1-1, with unresolved D. Trimming pared 4 bases from V and 6 bases from J, leaving 18 bases between. Germline V lookup: CDR1 GTSNPN, CDR2 SVGIG (reference sequence). The CDR3 covers 14 residues.

The rearrangement links TRBV18 to TRBJ2-1, with D possibly matching TRBD2 (6 bases). The CDR3 totals 12 residues. From germline, CDR1 is KGHSH and CDR2 LQKENI. V lost 3 bases and J lost 10, with 10 bases in between. The CDR3 reads CASSPGGGEQFF. CDR3 DNA: TGTGCCAGCTCACCGGGAGGTGGCGAGCAGTTCTTC.

The rearrangement joins TRBV29-1 to TRBJ1-2; perhaps TRBD1 as D (5 bases). The CDR3 extends over 14 amino acids. The V and J ends lost 2 bases and 4 bases respectively, with 14 bases between them. Germline loops: CDR1 SQVTM, CDR2 ANQGSEA. This CDR3 reads CSVESPGQVYGYTF. CDR3 sequence (DNA): TGCAGCGTTGAATCCCCAGGGCAGGTCTATGGCTACACCTTC.

This chain links TRBV10-3 with TRBJ1-1, with 8 bases matching TRBD1. CDR1 is ENHRY and CDR2 is SYGVKD in the germline V gene. The CDR3 runs to 15 residues. The junction had 5 bases not matched to a gene; V was cut back by 5 bases and J by 0 bases. The CDR3 region has the DNA TGTGCCATCAGTAAAGAGACAGGGGTGAACACTGAAGCTTTCTTT. Translated, it gives CAISKETGVNTEAFF.

This clonotype showed up just a few times. The chain employs TRBV5-4 and TRBJ1-5; D uncertain. V lost 7 bases, J lost 0 bases, and 8 bases lay in between. CDR3 length: 13 amino acids. CDR1 SGHNT and CDR2 YYREEE come from the germline V gene (reference sequence). The CDR3 sequence: CASSTDSNQPQHF. CDR3 nucleotide sequence: TGTGCCAGCTCGACGGATAGCAATCAGCCCCAGCATTTT.